Listed below are T cell receptor beta chains from one sample, sequenced in a study of blood T cell repertoires in COVID-19. Sequenced by immunoSEQ multiplex PCR; TCRdb stores in-frame clones only, minus some. The data hold 300,000 to 400,000 clones, with 70% to 90% observed a single time. Specimen: peripheral blood. All receptors come from a woman aged 25 to 45 with COVID-19, enrolled during active disease. CDR3s include the opening cysteine and the closing phenylalanine or tryptophan. Fields, in order: clone size, J gene, V gene, D gene, CDR3 DNA, CDR3 protein. D genes are given only for firm matches. The size entry is marked missing in some rows and otherwise reads once, few, many or a size class.

clone size: once
J gene: TRBJ2-5
V gene: TRBV7-8
D gene: TRBD1
CDR3 DNA: TGTGCCAGCAGCTTAGCCCCTAGCGGGACAGGGGGGACCCAGTACTTC
CDR3 protein: CASSLAPSGTGGTQYF

clone size: .
J gene: TRBJ1-6
V gene: TRBV21-1
D gene: .
CDR3 DNA: TGTGCCAGCAGCAAACAGGGGGCGCGGTTATGTCCCTATAATTCACCCCTCCACTTT
CDR3 protein: CASSKQGARLCPYNSPLHF

clone size: .
J gene: TRBJ1-2
V gene: TRBV3-1/TRBV3-2
D gene: TRBD1
CDR3 DNA: TGTGCCAGCAGCCAAGAGGGGACAGTCTACAACTATGGCTACACCTTC
CDR3 protein: CASSQEGTVYNYGYTF

clone size: .
J gene: TRBJ2-7
V gene: TRBV19
D gene: .
CDR3 DNA: TGTGCCAGTAGTCAGGGGCTCCCCTACGAGCAGTACTTC
CDR3 protein: CASSQGLPYEQYF

clone size: .
J gene: TRBJ1-2
V gene: TRBV19
D gene: TRBD1
CDR3 DNA: TGTGCCAGTAGTAGACTGGACAGGGGGCGAGGCTACACCTTC
CDR3 protein: CASSRLDRGRGYTF

clone size: .
J gene: TRBJ1-1
V gene: TRBV5-1
D gene: .
CDR3 DNA: TGCGCCAGCAGCACCACCCGACAGGTTAACACTGAAGCTTTCTTT
CDR3 protein: CASSTTRQVNTEAFF

clone size: .
J gene: TRBJ2-1
V gene: TRBV2
D gene: TRBD2
CDR3 DNA: TGTGCCAGCTCCCAGCGGGACCACTCCTACAATGAGCAGTTCTTC
CDR3 protein: CASSQRDHSYNEQFF

clone size: few
J gene: TRBJ2-1
V gene: TRBV25-1
D gene: TRBD2
CDR3 DNA: TGTGCCAGCACTAGTCAGCGGGGGGCGAATGAGCAGTTCTTC
CDR3 protein: CASTSQRGANEQFF

clone size: .
J gene: TRBJ2-4
V gene: TRBV7-2
D gene: TRBD1
CDR3 DNA: TGTGCCAGCAGCGCTAGGACAGGGGGTGCCAAAAACATTCAGTACTTC
CDR3 protein: CASSARTGGAKNIQYF

clone size: .
J gene: TRBJ1-1
V gene: TRBV6-5
D gene: .
CDR3 DNA: TGTGCCAGCGCGTCGGCGGACACTGAAGCTTTCTTT
CDR3 protein: CASASADTEAFF

clone size: .
J gene: TRBJ2-3
V gene: TRBV7-3
D gene: .
CDR3 DNA: TGTGCCAGCAGCTTATTCGGGACAGATACGCAGTATTTT
CDR3 protein: CASSLFGTDTQYF

clone size: .
J gene: TRBJ1-2
V gene: TRBV28
D gene: TRBD1
CDR3 DNA: TGTGCCAGCAGTCAACCCCGGGACAGGGCTTCTCGGGGCTACACCTTC
CDR3 protein: CASSQPRDRASRGYTF

clone size: .
J gene: TRBJ1-1
V gene: TRBV5-6
D gene: .
CDR3 DNA: TGTGCCAGCAGCTTGACTGCCAACACTGAAGCTTTCTTT
CDR3 protein: CASSLTANTEAFF

clone size: few
J gene: TRBJ1-6
V gene: TRBV19
D gene: .
CDR3 DNA: TGTGCCAGTAGTATTGGGGGCTCACCCCTCCACTTT
CDR3 protein: CASSIGGSPLHF

clone size: .
J gene: TRBJ1-5
V gene: TRBV19
D gene: .
CDR3 DNA: TGTGCCAGTAGTATAGGGGAAGGGGTGAACAATCAGCCCCAGCATTTT
CDR3 protein: CASSIGEGVNNQPQHF

clone size: once
J gene: TRBJ2-1
V gene: TRBV7-7
D gene: .
CDR3 DNA: TGTGCCAGCAGCCAGGGACAAACCAATGAGCAGTTCTTC
CDR3 protein: CASSQGQTNEQFF

clone size: once
J gene: TRBJ2-3
V gene: TRBV6-1
D gene: .
CDR3 DNA: TGTGCCAGCAGTGAAGGGGGTGGCCAGGGTTTTCCGACAACAGATACGCAGTATTTT
CDR3 protein: CASSEGGGQGFPTTDTQYF

clone size: .
J gene: TRBJ1-4
V gene: TRBV10-2
D gene: .
CDR3 DNA: TGCGCCAGCAGAGGGCCGCGGGGGTCTAATGAAAAACTGTTTTTT
CDR3 protein: CASRGPRGSNEKLFF

clone size: .
J gene: TRBJ2-1
V gene: TRBV12-3/TRBV12-4
D gene: .
CDR3 DNA: TGTGCCAGCAGTGCCACTAGAAACTATGAGCAGTTCTTC
CDR3 protein: CASSATRNYEQFF

clone size: .
J gene: TRBJ1-1
V gene: TRBV5-1
D gene: .
CDR3 DNA: TGCGCCAGCAGCTTGTCGGGTGCCATGAACACTGAAGCTTTCTTT
CDR3 protein: CASSLSGAMNTEAFF

clone size: .
J gene: TRBJ1-2
V gene: TRBV5-5
D gene: .
CDR3 DNA: TGTGCCAGCAGCCCTGAGCGGGGTGGCTACACCTTC
CDR3 protein: CASSPERGGYTF

clone size: .
J gene: TRBJ2-3
V gene: TRBV28
D gene: .
CDR3 DNA: TGTGCCAGCAGCCACTCACTTGGTAGGGGTAGCACAGATACGCAGTATTTT
CDR3 protein: CASSHSLGRGSTDTQYF

clone size: .
J gene: TRBJ1-2
V gene: TRBV5-1
D gene: TRBD1
CDR3 DNA: TGCGCCAGCAGCCACGGACAGGGGGCGGTCTATGGCTACACCTTC
CDR3 protein: CASSHGQGAVYGYTF

clone size: .
J gene: TRBJ2-1
V gene: TRBV3-1/TRBV3-2
D gene: TRBD1
CDR3 DNA: TGTGCCAGCAGCCAAGATCTGGGACAGGGGTACAATGAGCAGTTCTTC
CDR3 protein: CASSQDLGQGYNEQFF

clone size: .
J gene: TRBJ2-5
V gene: TRBV12-5
D gene: TRBD2
CDR3 DNA: TGTGCTAGTGCCTCAAAACCCCTAGCGGGGGTTCAAGAGACCCAGTACTTC
CDR3 protein: CASASKPLAGVQETQYF

clone size: .
J gene: TRBJ1-1
V gene: TRBV6-4
D gene: .
CDR3 DNA: TGTGCCAGCCGGAGGACGGGGAACACTGAAGCTTTCTTT
CDR3 protein: CASRRTGNTEAFF